Below, one T cell receptor beta chain is given with its context. This entry belongs to a study of blood T cell repertoires in COVID-19. Study summary: T cells, B-cell-depleted T cells, or PBMCs supplied cDNA or gDNA.

Germline CDR1 is SGHTA and CDR2 is FQGTGA. The CDR3 has 12 amino acids. Trimming took off 2 bases at V and 10 bases at J, with 10 bases between the two ends. In the source study's methods: Researchers report that nucleated cell counts were estimated from reference gene primer amplification. Clones were read by immunoSEQ multiplex PCR, and TCRdb kept only the in-frame ones, dropping some. Clone size and V and J calls were adopted from that table, with D and trimming inferred from the DNA. The sample shows about 360,000 clones, 75% to 90% of them seen only once. Enrolled during active infection, Seattle patients were then followed longitudinally.

The chain couples TRBV7-3 to TRBJ2-3; D is ambiguous. The receptor's source is a woman aged 55-75 years with COVID-19, enrolled during active disease. The source material was peripheral blood. CDR3 coding DNA: TGTGCCAGCAGCTTATATGCAGGATCGCAGTATTTT. Amino acids: CASSLYAGSQYF.